The T cell receptor (beta chain) described here comes from a study of blood T cell repertoires in COVID-19. Study summary: Whether acute or convalescent, the COVID-19 samples came from the United States, Italy and Spain. T cells, B-cell-depleted T cells, or PBMCs provided the cDNA or gDNA that served as material.

Under the authors' procedure: From reference gene primer amplification, estimates of nucleated cell counts were derived. Some clones are missing from TCRdb's copy, which holds only in-frame ones; the method was immunoSEQ multiplex PCR. The DNA gave D and trimming, while V, J and clone size come from that table. This sample has about 170,000 clones; about four fifths occur once, and the top ten carry about a tenth. Sequenced material: peripheral blood. The sequence derives from a man between 65 and 80 years old with active or convalescent COVID-19.

Here the CDR3 DNA reads TGCGCCAGCAGCTTGTGGGGAGGCACAGATACGCAGTATTTT. Translated, it gives CASSLWGGTDTQYF. The rearrangement links TRBV5-1 to TRBJ2-3, with TRBD2 as a possible D gene (5 bases). The CDR3 has 14 amino acids. V lost 1 base to trimming and J lost 1 base, with 7 bases between them. CDR1 is SGHRS and CDR2 is YFSETQ in the germline V gene.